This TCR beta chain comes out of a study of blood T cell repertoires in COVID-19 (TCRdb year 2020). Study-wide context: The collaborator samples originated in the United States, Italy and Spain and spanned the acute and convalescent phases of COVID-19. A freely available public database, intended as a resource for researchers studying the immune response to SARS-CoV-2, is where the repertoires were released. Samples came from the ongoing ImmuneRACE study (first 160 participants) plus 1,254 subjects from 6 global collaborators. The sample metadata nearly always contained a de-identified subject ID, COVID-19 status, age in years and sex. Where available, HLA class I and class II types were taken from metadata supplied by the sample provider and were not determined by assay-based typing. Subjects who had been exposed to COVID-19, were actively infected with it, or had recovered from it provided the deeply sampled blood TCRbeta repertoires that made up the dataset. The prospective study material was composed of cDNA or gDNA derived from T cells, B-cell-depleted T cells, or PBMCs.

The research as a whole found: The amount of clinical and demographic metadata varied by source and participant and was provided uncurated.

Participants in the prospective study were aged about 18 to 95 years, lived in 20 to 30 United States geographic areas, and enrolled through a virtual design. In the prospective study, participants were assigned to cohorts based on the clinical history participants reported in a screening survey and a study questionnaire. Exposed participants had been in contact with someone with a PCR-confirmed or clinician-diagnosed COVID-19 case within 2 weeks of study entry. In the prospective study, mobile phlebotomists collected whole blood, serum and a nasopharyngeal or oropharyngeal swab from each participant. Participants in the prospective study had the option to provide additional blood draws and questionnaires over an approximately 2-month period. Blood samples from the prospective study were shipped frozen or at room temperature prior to DNA extraction. TCRbeta CDR3 regions were amplified from genomic DNA by means of the immunoSEQ Assay, a bias-controlled multiplex PCR. Per the original workflow: The number of nucleated cells in each sample was estimated by amplification of reference gene primers within the assay. To quantify the absolute abundance of each unique TCRbeta CDR3 rearrangement, sequence reads were collapsed and filtered. For each sample, productive Simpson clonality was calculated as the square root of Simpson's diversity index over productive rearrangements. This immuneACCESS table, as held by TCRdb, lists in-frame sequences with V and J called but not all clones. Of the missing ones, under half trace to an unresolved V gene in checked studies; the others have no known cause. V, J and clone size are those of that table, while D and trimming were read from the DNA. This sample lists some 150,000 clones; around 84% were detected once. 5.8% of the sample comes from the top ten.

Comments on this clone: What antigen it recognizes has not been identified. The sample holds no much larger clone one base away, and base qualities are not on file. Other DNA sequences in the sample encode the same CDR3.

The receptor was isolated from a woman aged 45-65 years who had been exposed to COVID-19. The sequencing input was PBMCs or T cells enriched from blood (not recorded which).

The nucleotide sequence reads as follows: TGTGCCAGCAGTCCGGGACAGGGGTATGGCTACACCTTC. Its translation reads: CASSPGQGYGYTF. The rearranged chain carries TRBV27 and TRBJ1-2; TRBD1 fits 10 bases in the junction. Via the germline V gene (reference sequence), CDR1 is MNHEY and CDR2 SMNVEV. The CDR3, from cysteine to phenylalanine, totals 13 residues. CDR3 DNA is the only sequence kept; it has 39 bases, read in frame from the first base. V and J are trimmed by 5 bases and 5 bases, and the gene matches miss 2 bases of the junction.